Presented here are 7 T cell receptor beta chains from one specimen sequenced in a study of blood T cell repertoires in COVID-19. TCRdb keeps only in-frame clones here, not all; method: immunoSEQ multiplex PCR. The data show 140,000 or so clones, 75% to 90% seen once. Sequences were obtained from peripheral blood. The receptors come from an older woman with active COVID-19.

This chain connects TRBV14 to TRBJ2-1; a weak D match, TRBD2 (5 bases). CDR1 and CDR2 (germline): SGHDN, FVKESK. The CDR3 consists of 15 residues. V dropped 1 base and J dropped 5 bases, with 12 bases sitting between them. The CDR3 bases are TGTGCCAGCAGCCAAGGATGGTTGAGGGACAATGAGCAGTTCTTC. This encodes CASSQGWLRDNEQFF.

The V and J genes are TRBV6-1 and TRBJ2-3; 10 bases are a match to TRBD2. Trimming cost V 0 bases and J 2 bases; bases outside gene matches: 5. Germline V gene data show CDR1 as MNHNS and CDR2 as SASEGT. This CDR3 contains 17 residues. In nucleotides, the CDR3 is TGTGCCAGCAGTGAAGCCCGGACTAGCGGACACACAGATACGCAGTATTTT. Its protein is CASSEARTSGHTDTQYF.

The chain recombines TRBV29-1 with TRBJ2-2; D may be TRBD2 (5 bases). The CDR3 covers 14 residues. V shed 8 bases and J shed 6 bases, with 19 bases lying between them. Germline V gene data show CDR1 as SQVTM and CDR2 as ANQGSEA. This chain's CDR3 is CSTNGVVRAGELFF. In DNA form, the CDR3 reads TGCAGCACGAACGGGGTAGTCCGTGCCGGGGAGCTGTTTTTT.

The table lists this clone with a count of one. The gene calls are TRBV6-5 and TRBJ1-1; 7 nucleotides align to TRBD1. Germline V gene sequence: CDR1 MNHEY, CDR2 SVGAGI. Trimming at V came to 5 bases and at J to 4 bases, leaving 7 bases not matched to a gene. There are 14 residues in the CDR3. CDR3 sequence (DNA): TGTGCCAGCAGTCAGAGCTACAGGGGCACTGAAGCTTTCTTT. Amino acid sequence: CASSQSYRGTEAFF.

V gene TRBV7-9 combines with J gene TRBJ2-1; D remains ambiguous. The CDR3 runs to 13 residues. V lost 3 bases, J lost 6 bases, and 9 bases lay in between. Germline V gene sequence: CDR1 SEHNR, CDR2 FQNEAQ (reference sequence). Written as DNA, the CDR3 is TGTGCCAGCAGCTTTTCCCCCGGCAATGAGCAGTTCTTC. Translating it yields CASSFSPGNEQFF.

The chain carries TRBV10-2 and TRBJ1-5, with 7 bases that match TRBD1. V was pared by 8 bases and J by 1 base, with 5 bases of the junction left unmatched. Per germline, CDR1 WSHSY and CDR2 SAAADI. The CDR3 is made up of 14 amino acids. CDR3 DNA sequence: TGCGCCAGCCGGGACAGTGGGAGCAATCAGCCCCAGCATTTT. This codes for CASRDSGSNQPQHF.

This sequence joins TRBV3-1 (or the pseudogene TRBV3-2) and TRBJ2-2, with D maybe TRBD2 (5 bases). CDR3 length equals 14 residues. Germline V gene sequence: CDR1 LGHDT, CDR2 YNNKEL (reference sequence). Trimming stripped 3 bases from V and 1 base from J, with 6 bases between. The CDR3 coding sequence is TGTGCCAGCAGCCACAGCGGGAACACCGGGGAGCTGTTTTTT. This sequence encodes CASSHSGNTGELFF.